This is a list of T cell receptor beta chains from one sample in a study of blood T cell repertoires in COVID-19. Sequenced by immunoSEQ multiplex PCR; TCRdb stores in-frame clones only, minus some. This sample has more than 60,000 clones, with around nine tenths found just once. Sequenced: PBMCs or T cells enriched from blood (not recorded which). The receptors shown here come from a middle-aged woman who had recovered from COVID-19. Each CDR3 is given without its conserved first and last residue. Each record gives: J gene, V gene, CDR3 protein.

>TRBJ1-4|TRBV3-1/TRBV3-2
ASSWGQANEKLF
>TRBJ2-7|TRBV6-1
ASSAPGGQAYSYEQY
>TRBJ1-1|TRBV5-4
ASSPITGQMNTEAF
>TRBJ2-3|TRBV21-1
ASSNSSGTGGTTDTQY
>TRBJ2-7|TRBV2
ASSEGPTNYYEQY
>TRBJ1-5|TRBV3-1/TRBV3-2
ASSQGTGGLSNQPQH
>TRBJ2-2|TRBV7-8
ASSFLVTNTGELF
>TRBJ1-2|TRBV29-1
SASTPQVRDGYT
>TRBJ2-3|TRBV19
ASSRTSGGGTDTQY
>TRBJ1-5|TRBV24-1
ATSVGRNQPQH
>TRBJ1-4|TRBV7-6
ASSLAGQGANEKLF
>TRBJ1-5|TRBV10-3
AIQTPNQPQH
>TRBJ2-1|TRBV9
ASSVDPMLAVHNEQF
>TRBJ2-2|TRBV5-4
ASSLLAGSGELF
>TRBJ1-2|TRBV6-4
ASSDTGQAFSYGYT
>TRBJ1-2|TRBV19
ASSETGGSNYGYT
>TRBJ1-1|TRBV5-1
ASSSAGNQAF
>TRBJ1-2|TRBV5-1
ASSMGQGLWAGYT
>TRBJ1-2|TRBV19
ASSNDREDYGYT
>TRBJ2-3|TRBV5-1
ASSALKLLTDTQY
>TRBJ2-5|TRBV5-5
ASSPGQVRETQY
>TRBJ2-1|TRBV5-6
ASSSGQGYNEQF
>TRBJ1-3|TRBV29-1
SVRGQGGNTIY
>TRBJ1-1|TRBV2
ASSEELLNTEAF
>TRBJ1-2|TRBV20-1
SASVMSYGYT
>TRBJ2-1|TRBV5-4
ASSSPGEVPHWEQF
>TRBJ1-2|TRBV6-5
ASKRGASYGYT
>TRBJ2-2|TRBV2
ASRAQGNGELF
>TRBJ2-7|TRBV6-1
ASSERSGEY
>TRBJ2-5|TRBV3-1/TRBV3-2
ASSHSGKQETQY
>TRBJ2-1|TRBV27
ASSLFGLAANNEQF
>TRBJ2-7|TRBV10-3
AISATGQGSYEQY
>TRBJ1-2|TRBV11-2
ASSRTGPGYT
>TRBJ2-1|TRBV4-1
ASSQEYGTSAYNEQF
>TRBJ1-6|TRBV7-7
ASSFQGNTNSPLH
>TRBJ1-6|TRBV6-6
ASSLELTGTGLNSPLH
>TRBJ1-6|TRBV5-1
ASSSRDINSPLH
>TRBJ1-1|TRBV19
ASSLTSGTGGLNTEAF
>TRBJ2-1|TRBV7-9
ASSKGLAGGNEQF
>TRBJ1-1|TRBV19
ASRARSQGWHTEAF
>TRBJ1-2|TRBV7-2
ASSLWQGHHGYT
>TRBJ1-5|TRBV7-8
ASSPTRTTSNQPQH
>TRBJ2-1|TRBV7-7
ASSLGTAKYNEQF
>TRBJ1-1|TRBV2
ASSEALPGVGAF
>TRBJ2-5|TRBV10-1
ASSSGQNQETQY
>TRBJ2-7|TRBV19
ASSIGSGTGDEQY
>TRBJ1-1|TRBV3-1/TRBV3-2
ASSQAGRREAF
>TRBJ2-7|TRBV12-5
ASGPPRGGGPYEQY
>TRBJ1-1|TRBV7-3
ASSLTRFTEAF
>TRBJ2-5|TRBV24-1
ATSDLWGDQETQY
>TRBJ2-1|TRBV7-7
ASSPRLASSYNEQF